These 6 T cell receptor beta chains were sequenced from one sample in a study of CD8 T cells in ankylosing spondylitis (dated by TCRdb to about 2017). Libraries were made using 5' RACE. The sequencing machine was an Illumina HiSeq 2500. TCRdb reanalyzed the raw reads on its own, using fastp at Q25 for trimming and MiXCR for clone calling, and kept in-frame beta chains. For every CDR3 protein sequence, its rows merge into one entry that carries the most common genes and DNA. Across this sample there are more than 300,000 distinct CDR3 sequences, with roughly 12% seen only once. The ten largest clones add up to roughly 9% of the sample. Sequencing input: blood, either unsorted or a sorted T cell fraction (not recorded which). The origin of the receptors is a female donor with ankylosing spondylitis or in good health (not recorded which).

This clonotype was picked up one time. A much larger clone differs from this one at a single base, so this may be a read error. The CDR3 nucleotides read TGTGCCAGCAGTTTAGCCGGGACACGCGACTACGAGCAGTACTTC. This gives the protein CASSLAGTRDYEQYF. J is TRBJ2-7 and V is TRBV28; perhaps TRBD1 as D (6 bases). CDR1 is MDHEN, CDR2 SYDVKM, per germline. The CDR3 runs 15 residues. V was clipped by 2 bases and J by 3 bases, with 14 bases between them. Supplemented by reference TRBV28 and TRBJ2-7, the full variable domain reads DVKVTQSSRYLVKRTGEKVFLECVQDMDHENMFWYRQDPGLGLRLIYFSYDVKMKEKGDIPEGYSVSREKKERFSLILESASTNQTSMYLCASSLAGTRDYEQYFGPGTRLTVT.

This sequence joins TRBV2 and TRBJ2-5; TRBD1 agrees at 7 bases. V was pared by 1 base and J by 4 bases, with 6 bases of the junction left unmatched. Looked up from germline, CDR1 is SNHLY and CDR2 is FYNNEI. The CDR3 runs to 15 residues. The CDR3 is CASSEDKGAGETQYF. The CDR3 DNA is TGTGCCAGCAGTGAAGACAAGGGGGCGGGAGAGACCCAGTACTTC.

This clonotype was seen many times. The V gene is TRBV20-1, the J gene TRBJ2-1; TRBD2 aligns across 12 bases. Germline values: CDR1 DFQATT, CDR2 SNEGSKA (reference sequence). J was trimmed by 7 bases and V by 4 bases; bases with no gene match: 2. This CDR3 has 13 amino acids. The CDR3: CSATTSGRNEQFF. The DNA of the CDR3 is TGCAGTGCTACGACTAGCGGGAGAAATGAGCAGTTCTTC.

This clonotype showed up many times. This chain connects TRBV4-1 to TRBJ2-3, with a possible D match to TRBD1 (5 bases). The CDR3 length is 13 residues. V dropped 0 bases and J dropped 14 bases, with 15 bases sitting between them. Germline-derived CDR1 and CDR2 are MGHRA and YSYEKL. The CDR3 coding sequence is TGCGCCAGCAGCCAAGAGTCGACAGTCCCAAGGTATTTT. Its protein is CASSQESTVPRYF.

The chain carries TRBV20-1 and TRBJ2-7, with D perhaps TRBD1 (5 bases). The V gene lost 1 base and the J gene lost 3 bases, with 10 bases spanning the gap. This CDR3 has 13 residues. Germline V gene data show CDR1 as DFQATT and CDR2 as SNEGSKA (reference sequence). CDR3 region: CSARGQTLYEQYF. CDR3 sequence (DNA): TGCAGTGCTAGAGGACAGACCCTCTACGAGCAGTACTTC.

This clonotype has only a few counts. The rearrangement joins TRBV7-8 to TRBJ1-6, with D unresolved. V was trimmed by 1 base and J by 8 bases, leaving 12 bases between them. Germline loops: CDR1 SGHVS, CDR2 FQNEAQ. The CDR3 loop spans 15 amino acids. This CDR3 reads CASSLVRVADSPLHF. The CDR3 DNA sequence: TGTGCCAGCAGCTTAGTAAGGGTCGCGGATTCACCCCTCCACTTT.